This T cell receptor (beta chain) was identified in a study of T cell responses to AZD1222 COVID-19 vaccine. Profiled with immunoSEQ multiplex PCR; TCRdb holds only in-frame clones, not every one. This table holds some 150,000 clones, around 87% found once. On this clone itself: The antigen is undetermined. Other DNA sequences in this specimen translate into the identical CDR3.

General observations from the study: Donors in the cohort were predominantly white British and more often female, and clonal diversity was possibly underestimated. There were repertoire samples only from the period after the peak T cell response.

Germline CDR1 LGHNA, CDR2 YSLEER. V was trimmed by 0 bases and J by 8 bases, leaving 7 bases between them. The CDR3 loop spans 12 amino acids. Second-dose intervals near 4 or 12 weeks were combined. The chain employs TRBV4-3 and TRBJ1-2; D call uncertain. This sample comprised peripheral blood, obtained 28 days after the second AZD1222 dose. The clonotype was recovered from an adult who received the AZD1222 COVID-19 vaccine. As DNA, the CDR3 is TGCGCCAGCAGCCAAGAAGGCAGGGGCTACACCTTC. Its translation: CASSQEGRGYTF.